This is a list of T cell receptor beta chains from one sample in a study of cytomegalovirus exposure and HLA in healthy donors. Sequencing used immunoSEQ multiplex PCR; TCRdb keeps in-frame clones, though not all of them. This sample yields about 160,000 clones, of which 80% to 90% are seen a single time; 2% to 2.5% belongs to the top ten. Sequenced input: PBMCs. Source of these receptors: a man in his late teens or twenties in good health and CMV-seropositive. Each CDR3 is given with its conserved first and last residue. Fields, in order: D gene, V gene, clone size, J gene, CDR3 protein, CDR3 DNA. D genes are given only for firm matches. Size tells how often a clone was seen (once, few, many) or the class of an expanded clone, and some rows leave it out.

NA	TRBV19	NA	TRBJ2-2	CASSRGAGELFF	TGTGCCAGTAGTAGGGGGGCCGGGGAGCTGTTTTTT
NA	TRBV21-1	once	TRBJ1-6	CASSKGKTGGNSPLHF	TGTGCCAGCAGCAAAGGTAAGACAGGGGGCAATTCACCCCTCCACTTT
NA	TRBV7-2	NA	TRBJ2-7	CASSLVRSGSGYEQYF	TGTGCCAGCAGCTTAGTCCGCTCCGGGTCGGGCTACGAGCAGTACTTC
NA	TRBV19	NA	TRBJ1-1	CASSSTPPGNTEAFF	TGTGCCAGCTCCTCGACTCCACCCGGGAACACTGAAGCTTTCTTT
TRBD1	TRBV5-1	few	TRBJ1-1	CASIGTGGTEAFF	TGCGCCAGCATCGGGACAGGGGGCACTGAAGCTTTCTTT
NA	TRBV6-5	NA	TRBJ1-1	CASSYSMGRFEAFF	TGTGCCAGCAGTTACTCGATGGGGAGATTTGAAGCTTTCTTT
NA	TRBV19	NA	TRBJ2-7	CASSIARDYEQYF	TGTGCCAGTAGTATTGCCAGGGACTACGAGCAGTACTTC
NA	TRBV5-1	NA	TRBJ2-5	CASSLVPGEETQYF	TGCGCCAGCAGCTTGGTTCCGGGGGAAGAGACCCAGTACTTC
NA	TRBV19	NA	TRBJ1-6	CASSFDRYSPLHF	TGTGCCAGTAGTTTCGACAGGTATTCACCCCTCCACTTT
TRBD1	TRBV27	NA	TRBJ2-3	CASSPRDRSTDTQYF	TGTGCCAGCAGTCCGCGGGACAGGAGTACAGATACGCAGTATTTT
TRBD1	TRBV9	NA	TRBJ1-1	CASGQGAEAFF	TGTGCCTCCGGACAGGGGGCTGAAGCTTTCTTT
TRBD1	TRBV18	NA	TRBJ2-7	CASSLPGQGFYEQYF	TGTGCCAGCTCACTACCGGGACAGGGCTTCTACGAGCAGTACTTC
NA	TRBV6-5	NA	TRBJ1-5	CASKSTGFSNQPQHF	TGTGCCAGCAAAAGCACGGGGTTTAGCAATCAGCCCCAGCATTTT
TRBD2	TRBV4-3	NA	TRBJ2-1	CASSQVTGTRGNEQFF	TGCGCCAGCAGCCAAGTAACCGGGACTAGAGGGAATGAGCAGTTCTTC
TRBD1	TRBV4-2	NA	TRBJ1-2	CASSPQAGTGGANYGYTF	TGTGCCAGCAGCCCCCAGGCCGGGACAGGGGGTGCTAACTATGGCTACACCTTC
NA	TRBV6-5	NA	TRBJ2-7	CASSYNPSGYEQYF	TGTGCCAGCAGTTATAATCCCTCAGGGTACGAGCAGTACTTC
NA	TRBV29-1	NA	TRBJ1-4	CSVGGDGTSEKLFF	TGCAGCGTTGGCGGGGATGGAACTAGTGAAAAACTGTTTTTT